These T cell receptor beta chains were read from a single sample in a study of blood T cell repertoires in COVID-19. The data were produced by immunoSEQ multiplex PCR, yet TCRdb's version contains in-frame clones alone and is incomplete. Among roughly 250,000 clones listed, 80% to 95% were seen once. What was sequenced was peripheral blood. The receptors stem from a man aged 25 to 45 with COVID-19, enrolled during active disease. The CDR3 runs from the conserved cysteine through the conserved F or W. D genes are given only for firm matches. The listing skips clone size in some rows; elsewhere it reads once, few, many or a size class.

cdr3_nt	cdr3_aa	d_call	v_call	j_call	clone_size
TGTGCCAGCAGCTACCCGGGACTAGCGGGTCAAGAGACCCAGTACTTC	CASSYPGLAGQETQYF	TRBD2	TRBV5-5	TRBJ2-5	NA
TGTGCCAGCAGCTTCCCACAGGGAAACACTGAAGCTTTCTTT	CASSFPQGNTEAFF	NA	TRBV7-2	TRBJ1-1	NA
TGTGCCAGCAGCGATAGGGGGATCAGTAACACCGGGGAGCTGTTTTTT	CASSDRGISNTGELFF	NA	TRBV2	TRBJ2-2	NA
TGTGCCAGCAGCCCCGGACAGCGTAATTCACCCCTCCACTTT	CASSPGQRNSPLHF	NA	TRBV5-5	TRBJ1-6	NA
TGTGCCAGCAGCCTAAGGAGGGCCGATTTCTATGGCTACACCTTC	CASSLRRADFYGYTF	NA	TRBV5-4	TRBJ1-2	NA
TGCGCCAGCAGTGAGAGGGGAGGGGGAAATCAGCCCCAGCATTTT	CASSERGGGNQPQHF	NA	TRBV10-2	TRBJ1-5	NA
TGTGCCAGCAGTTACGGGCAACTGATGAATGAAAAACTGTTTTTT	CASSYGQLMNEKLFF	NA	TRBV6-5	TRBJ1-4	once
TGTGCCAGCAGGGCCGGACATGGTGAATACTATGGCTACACCTTC	CASRAGHGEYYGYTF	NA	TRBV5-6	TRBJ1-2	NA
TGTGCCAGCAGGAGACAGGGGGATGAAAAACTGTTTTTT	CASRRQGDEKLFF	TRBD1	TRBV6-5	TRBJ1-4	NA
TGTGCCAGCAGCCATACAGGGAGCGGAAACACCATATATTTT	CASSHTGSGNTIYF	NA	TRBV3-1/TRBV3-2	TRBJ1-3	NA
TGCGCCAGCACCCCAACTGGGGGGGGACATGGCTACACCTTC	CASTPTGGGHGYTF	NA	TRBV10-2	TRBJ1-2	NA
TGTGCCAGCAGCCGGGGACAGCAAAACACTGAAGCTTTCTTT	CASSRGQQNTEAFF	TRBD1	TRBV7-2	TRBJ1-1	NA
TGTGCCAGCAGTGAAGCGGGGGGTATGGGGCTGAATTCACCCCTCCACTTT	CASSEAGGMGLNSPLHF	NA	TRBV2	TRBJ1-6	NA
TGTGCCAGCAGCGTAGAGGGACTAGCGAGGAATGAGCAGTTCTTC	CASSVEGLARNEQFF	TRBD2	TRBV9	TRBJ2-1	NA
TGCAGTGCTAGTCCTCCGTCGGGGACAGGGGGTGGCGAGCAGTACTTC	CSASPPSGTGGGEQYF	TRBD1	TRBV20-1	TRBJ2-7	NA
TGTGCCAGCAGAACCCAGGGGAAGCCTGAAGCTTTCTTT	CASRTQGKPEAFF	NA	TRBV6-5	TRBJ1-1	once
TGTGCCAGCAGCTTATTACTGGGGCTGAACACTGAAGCTTTCTTT	CASSLLLGLNTEAFF	NA	TRBV7-9	TRBJ1-1	once
TGTGCCACCAGTGCGGCGGGGGGCACAGATACGCAGTATTTT	CATSAAGGTDTQYF	TRBD2	TRBV24-1	TRBJ2-3	once
TGCAGTGCTAGGGGCCCCGGGGAGCTGTTTTTT	CSARGPGELFF	NA	TRBV20-1	TRBJ2-2	NA
TGTGCCAGCAGCCAAGATCCAGGGAGGGGTGAAAAACTGTTTTTT	CASSQDPGRGEKLFF	NA	TRBV3-1/TRBV3-2	TRBJ1-4	NA
TGTGCCAGCAGTTTGGACAGGGGGGACCTTCGGGGTGGCTACACCTTC	CASSLDRGDLRGGYTF	TRBD1	TRBV6-5	TRBJ1-2	few
TGTGCCAGCAGTTTCGAGGGCCACTACGAGCAGTACTTC	CASSFEGHYEQYF	NA	TRBV12-3/TRBV12-4	TRBJ2-7	NA
TGCGCCAGCAGGCCAGGGCCCCAAGAGACCCAGTACTTC	CASRPGPQETQYF	NA	TRBV5-1	TRBJ2-5	NA
TGTGCCAGTAGTATAGGGACTAGCGTTAGCACAGATACGCAGTATTTT	CASSIGTSVSTDTQYF	TRBD2	TRBV19	TRBJ2-3	NA
TGCGCCAGCAGCCAACGGGGGGCGGGAGGGGCCCATGGCTACACCTTC	CASSQRGAGGAHGYTF	NA	TRBV4-1	TRBJ1-2	once
TGTGCCAGCTCACCAGGAGGGGGGACAGCTTACGGCTACACCTTC	CASSPGGGTAYGYTF	TRBD1	TRBV18	TRBJ1-2	NA
TGCGCCAGCAGCTTGGGGCTAGCGGGGGACCCGTACCAAGAGACCCAGTACTTC	CASSLGLAGDPYQETQYF	TRBD2	TRBV5-1	TRBJ2-5	NA
TGCAGTGCTAGTTGGCTAGCGTTGACAGATACGCAGTATTTT	CSASWLALTDTQYF	NA	TRBV20-1	TRBJ2-3	NA
TGTGCCTGGAGTGCCGGGGAGCTTTATAGCAATCAGCCCCAGCATTTT	CAWSAGELYSNQPQHF	NA	TRBV30	TRBJ1-5	NA
TGTGCCAGCAGAGCTGAAGGACTAGCGGGGGAGAAGTACTTC	CASRAEGLAGEKYF	TRBD2	TRBV25-1	TRBJ2-5	NA
TGCGCCAGCAGTGAGGGACAAGCCGGGACCCAGTACTTC	CASSEGQAGTQYF	NA	TRBV10-2	TRBJ2-5	few
TGTGCCAGCACCATAGACCGGGTGGTTGGCTACACCTTC	CASTIDRVVGYTF	NA	TRBV2	TRBJ1-2	NA
TGTGCCATCAGTGAGCAGTGGGACAGCACCTACGAGCAGTACTTC	CAISEQWDSTYEQYF	TRBD1	TRBV10-3	TRBJ2-7	NA
TGCGCCAGCAGGGGCTCCCGTTCCTACAATGAGCAGTTCTTC	CASRGSRSYNEQFF	NA	TRBV4-1	TRBJ2-1	NA
TGTGCCAGCTCATTCACGACTGGAAGGGATACGCAGTATTTT	CASSFTTGRDTQYF	NA	TRBV18	TRBJ2-3	once
TGTGCCAGTAGTATAGATATGCCGGAAAGAGGGTTATTCTATGGCTACACCTTC	CASSIDMPERGLFYGYTF	NA	TRBV19	TRBJ1-2	NA
TGTGCCAGCAGCACCCTGGACAGTCTAAATTCACCCCTCCACTTT	CASSTLDSLNSPLHF	NA	TRBV9	TRBJ1-6	NA
TGTGCCAGCAGCCCGAGGACTAGCGGGGGCCCGAACACCGGGGAGCTGTTTTTT	CASSPRTSGGPNTGELFF	TRBD2	TRBV7-7	TRBJ2-2	NA
TGCAGCGTTGAAGGTCGGAAAGGGGCGCGGAATGGCTACACCTTC	CSVEGRKGARNGYTF	NA	TRBV29-1	TRBJ1-2	NA
TGCGCCAGCAGCTCCCTGGCGGGGGGGGACACCGGGGAGCTGTTTTTT	CASSSLAGGDTGELFF	TRBD2	TRBV5-1	TRBJ2-2	NA
TGTGCCAGCAGCTTAGCCCCCTGGGCGGGGGGACTCTACAATGAGCAGTTCTTC	CASSLAPWAGGLYNEQFF	TRBD2	TRBV7-6	TRBJ2-1	NA
TGTGCCAGCAGTTACGCAGGGGGCTACGAGCAGTACTTC	CASSYAGGYEQYF	TRBD1	TRBV6-5	TRBJ2-7	NA
TGTGCCTGGAGTGTAAGAAGGGGAACCTTCTCTGGGGCCAACGTCCTGACTTTC	CAWSVRRGTFSGANVLTF	NA	TRBV30	TRBJ2-6	NA
TGTGCCAGCAGCTTAACGGGACTAGGGACCCAGTACTTC	CASSLTGLGTQYF	TRBD2	TRBV7-3	TRBJ2-5	NA
TGTGCCAGCAGACTTCTCCCCAGGGAACCTGAAGCTTTCTTT	CASRLLPREPEAFF	NA	TRBV5-5	TRBJ1-1	NA
TGTGCTAGTGGTTACAGGGGAGGGAACACTGAAGCTTTCTTT	CASGYRGGNTEAFF	TRBD1	TRBV12-5	TRBJ1-1	NA
TGTGCCAGCAGCTTTGCAGGTCGCTCCTACGAGCAGTACTTC	CASSFAGRSYEQYF	NA	TRBV11-1	TRBJ2-7	NA
TGTGCCAGCAGATTGAGATGGTTGGAGACCCAGTACTTC	CASRLRWLETQYF	NA	TRBV2	TRBJ2-5	NA
TGTGCCAGTAGTATAGGGTTTCAGAAACCGTATGGCTACACCTTC	CASSIGFQKPYGYTF	NA	TRBV19	TRBJ1-2	NA
TGTGCCAGTAGTTCACAGGGTTTTGGCTACACCTTC	CASSSQGFGYTF	NA	TRBV19	TRBJ1-2	once
TGTGCCAGCAGCTGGGGTGGGGGACGGAGGGACACAGATACGCAGTATTTT	CASSWGGGRRDTDTQYF	NA	TRBV7-3	TRBJ2-3	NA
TGTGCCAGCAGCCAACCACAGACAGGGGGGGAAGGCTACACCTTC	CASSQPQTGGEGYTF	TRBD1	TRBV4-2	TRBJ1-2	NA